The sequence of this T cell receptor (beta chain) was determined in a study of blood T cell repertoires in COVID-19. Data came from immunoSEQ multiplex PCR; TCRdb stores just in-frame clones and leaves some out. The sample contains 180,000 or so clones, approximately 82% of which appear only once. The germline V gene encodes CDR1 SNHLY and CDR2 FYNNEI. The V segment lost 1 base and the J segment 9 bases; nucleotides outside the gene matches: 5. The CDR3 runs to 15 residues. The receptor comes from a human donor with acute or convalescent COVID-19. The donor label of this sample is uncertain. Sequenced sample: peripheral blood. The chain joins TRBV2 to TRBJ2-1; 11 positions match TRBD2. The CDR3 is CASSEGLAGGGEQFF. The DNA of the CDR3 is TGTGCCAGCAGTGAAGGGCTAGCGGGAGGCGGTGAGCAGTTCTTC.